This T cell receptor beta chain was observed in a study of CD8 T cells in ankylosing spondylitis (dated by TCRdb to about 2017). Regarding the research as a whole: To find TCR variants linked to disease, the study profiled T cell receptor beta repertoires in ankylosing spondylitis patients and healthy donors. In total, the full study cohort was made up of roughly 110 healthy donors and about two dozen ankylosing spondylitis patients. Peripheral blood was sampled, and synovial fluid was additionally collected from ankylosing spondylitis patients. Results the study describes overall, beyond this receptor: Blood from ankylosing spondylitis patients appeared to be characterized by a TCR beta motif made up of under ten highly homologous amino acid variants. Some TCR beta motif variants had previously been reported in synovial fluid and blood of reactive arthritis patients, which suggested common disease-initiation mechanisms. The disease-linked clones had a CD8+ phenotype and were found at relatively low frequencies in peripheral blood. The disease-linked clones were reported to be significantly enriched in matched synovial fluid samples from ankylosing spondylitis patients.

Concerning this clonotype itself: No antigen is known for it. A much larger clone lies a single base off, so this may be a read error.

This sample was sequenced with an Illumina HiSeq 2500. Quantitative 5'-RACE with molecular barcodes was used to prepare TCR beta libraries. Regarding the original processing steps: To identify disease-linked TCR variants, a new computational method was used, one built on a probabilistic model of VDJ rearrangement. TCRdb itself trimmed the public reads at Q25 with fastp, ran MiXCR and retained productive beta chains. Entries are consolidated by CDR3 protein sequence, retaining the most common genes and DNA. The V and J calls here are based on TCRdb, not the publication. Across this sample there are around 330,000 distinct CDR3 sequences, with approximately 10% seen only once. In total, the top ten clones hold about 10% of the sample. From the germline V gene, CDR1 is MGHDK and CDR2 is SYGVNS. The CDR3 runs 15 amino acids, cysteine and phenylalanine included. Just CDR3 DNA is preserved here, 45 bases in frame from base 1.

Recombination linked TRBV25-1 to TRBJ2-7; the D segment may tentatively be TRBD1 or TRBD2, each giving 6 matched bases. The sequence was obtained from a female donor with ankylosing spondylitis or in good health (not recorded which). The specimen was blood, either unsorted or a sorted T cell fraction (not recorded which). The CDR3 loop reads CASSAPGGRSYGQYF. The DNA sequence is TGTGCCAGCAGTGCCCCCGGGGGCCGGTCCTACGGGCAGTACTTC.